Listed below are T cell receptor beta chains from one sample, sequenced in a study of blood T cell repertoires in COVID-19. Assay: immunoSEQ multiplex PCR; the TCRdb copy retains only in-frame clones and omits some. The data hold 200,000 to 250,000 clones, with around 89% observed a single time. Sequenced material: peripheral blood. Source of these receptors: a man aged 30 to 45 with COVID-19, enrolled during active disease. Both conserved end residues are part of each CDR3. Each record gives: CDR3 protein, CDR3 DNA, V gene, clone size, J gene, D gene. A D gene is named only where the DNA matches it firmly. Size values are once, few and many counts, or a class for expanded clones, and some rows have none.

CASSPRVVGFYEQYF | TGTGCCAGCAGTCCCAGAGTAGTCGGGTTCTACGAGCAGTACTTC | TRBV28 | - | TRBJ2-7 | -
CASSRAGTGNPYGYTF | TGTGCCAGCAGCAGAGCGGGGACAGGGAATCCCTATGGCTACACCTTC | TRBV7-9 | - | TRBJ1-2 | TRBD1
CASSLVADRGLNTEAFF | TGTGCCAGCAGCTTAGTGGCGGATAGAGGGTTGAACACTGAAGCTTTCTTT | TRBV13 | - | TRBJ1-1 | -
CASSPPPGSYNEQFF | TGCGCCAGCAGCCCCCCCCCGGGCTCCTACAATGAGCAGTTCTTC | TRBV4-1 | - | TRBJ2-1 | -
CASSPMTAMNTEAFF | TGTGCCAGCTCACCCATGACAGCTATGAACACTGAAGCTTTCTTT | TRBV18 | - | TRBJ1-1 | -
CASSRGTTFEQYF | TGTGCCAGTAGTAGGGGCACCACGTTCGAGCAGTACTTC | TRBV19 | - | TRBJ2-7 | -
CASSVGVGRGQGDTDTQYF | TGTGCCAGCAGCGTAGGAGTTGGCAGGGGGCAAGGGGACACAGATACGCAGTATTTT | TRBV9 | - | TRBJ2-3 | TRBD1
CASSLITGNLYEQYF | TGTGCCAGCAGCCTAATAACAGGGAATCTGTACGAGCAGTACTTC | TRBV28 | - | TRBJ2-7 | -
CASSPPGQGASRTGELFF | TGTGCCAGCAGCCCTCCGGGACAGGGGGCTTCTAGAACCGGGGAGCTGTTTTTT | TRBV12-1 | - | TRBJ2-2 | -
CASLGGDSYEQYF | TGTGCCAGCTTAGGGGGGGACTCCTACGAGCAGTACTTC | TRBV11-2 | - | TRBJ2-7 | -
CASRDQTRPQHF | TGTGCCAGTAGGGATCAGACTCGGCCCCAGCATTTT | TRBV19 | few | TRBJ1-5 | -
CASSPTLGANVLTF | TGTGCCAGCTCACCGACATTGGGGGCCAACGTCCTGACTTTC | TRBV18 | - | TRBJ2-6 | -